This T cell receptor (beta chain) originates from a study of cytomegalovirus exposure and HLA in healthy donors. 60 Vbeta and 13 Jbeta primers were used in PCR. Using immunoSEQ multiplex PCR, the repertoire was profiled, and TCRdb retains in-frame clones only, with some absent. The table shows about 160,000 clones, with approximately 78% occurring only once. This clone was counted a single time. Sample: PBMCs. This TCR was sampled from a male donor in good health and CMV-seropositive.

The CDR3 nucleotides are TGCAGCGACACAAACCCGGGACAGGTGCGCACTGAAGCTTTCTTT. Its translation: CSDTNPGQVRTEAFF. The chain combines TRBV29-1 with TRBJ1-1, with 8 bases matching TRBD1. The CDR3 has 15 amino acids. After removal of 7 bases from V and 4 bases from J, the junction contained 14 bases not matched to a gene. Looked up from germline, CDR1 is SQVTM and CDR2 is ANQGSEA.